Below are 21 T cell receptor beta chains sequenced from a single sample in a study of technical replicates of blood from a handful of donors. Method: immunoSEQ multiplex PCR; TCRdb's copy keeps in-frame clones and lacks some. The data contain 55,000 to 75,000 clones, 75% to 95% of them seen just once; the ten biggest clones take up around 3.6%. The material sequenced was PBMCs. The receptors derive from a human donor in good health. Some clones in this sample may be carry-over from other donors' samples.

The V gene is TRBV9, the J gene TRBJ1-2; 9 bases map to TRBD1. The trim removed 0 bases at V and 4 bases at J, leaving 4 bases unmatched. Germline values: CDR1 SGDLS, CDR2 YYNGEE. The CDR3 runs 15 residues. The DNA for the CDR3 is TGTGCCAGCAGCGTAGGGGGGACAGGGTCCTATGGCTACACCTTC. Its translation is CASSVGGTGSYGYTF.

The chain links TRBV6-5 to TRBJ2-3; 11 positions agree with TRBD2. V shed 5 bases, J shed 3 bases, and the junction held 1 base outside the gene matches. The CDR3 consists of 14 residues. The V gene's germline CDR1 is MNHEY and CDR2 SVGAGI. The DNA for the CDR3 is TGTGCCAGCAGTCGGACTAGCGGGACAGATACGCAGTATTTT. Translated, it gives CASSRTSGTDTQYF.

The rearrangement joins TRBV7-8 to TRBJ2-5; TRBD2 matches 13 bases. Trimming cost V 0 bases and J 7 bases; bases outside gene matches: 14. There are 19 residues in the CDR3. The germline V gene encodes CDR1 SGHVS and CDR2 FQNEAQ. The CDR3 loop is CASSLARTSGGPRVGTQYF. In DNA form, the CDR3 reads TGTGCCAGCAGCTTAGCGCGGACTAGCGGGGGCCCGAGGGTGGGGACCCAGTACTTC.

V is TRBV25-1 and J is TRBJ2-1; D uncertain. The germline V gene encodes CDR1 MGHDK and CDR2 SYGVNS. The V end lost 11 bases, the J end lost 6 bases, and 17 bases lay between the germline ends. The CDR3 length is 13 residues. In DNA form, the CDR3 reads TGTGCCTATAGCCTGGGTTCTAGCAATGAGCAGTTCTTC. As protein: CAYSLGSSNEQFF.

The chain is built from TRBV6-5 and TRBJ1-2; perhaps TRBD1 as D (6 bases). The CDR3 sequence is 14 residues long. Germline loops: CDR1 MNHEY, CDR2 SVGAGI. Trimming cost V 7 bases and J 4 bases, with 16 bases left between them. CDR3 amino acids: CASTKAGGGYGYTF. In DNA form, the CDR3 reads TGTGCCAGCACCAAAGCGGGGGGCGGCTATGGCTACACCTTC.

This sequence joins TRBV21-1 and TRBJ1-1; the tabulated D call, TRBD1, remains unverified against the DNA. TRBV21-1 is reported as a pseudogene. This CDR3 is 12 amino acids long. CDR3 loop: CASSPGGTEAFF. The CDR3 DNA is TGTGCCAGCAGCCCAGGGGGCACTGAAGCTTTCTTT.

The genes are TRBV10-3 and TRBJ1-6, with 11 bases that match TRBD1. This CDR3 spans 14 amino acids. Per the germline V gene, CDR1 is ENHRY and CDR2 is SYGVKD. V trimming: 7 bases; J trimming: 14 bases; junction bases outside the gene matches: 10. Here the CDR3 reads CAINPGQGGSALHF. CDR3 bases: TGTGCCATCAACCCGGGACAGGGGGGTTCGGCCCTCCACTTT.

The genes are TRBV6-5 and TRBJ2-5; 7 bases are shared with TRBD1. The germline V gene encodes CDR1 MNHEY and CDR2 SVGAGI. CDR3 length: 14 residues. The junction had 11 bases not matched to a gene; V was cut back by 8 bases and J by 5 bases. This CDR3 is CASSKGALGETQYF. The CDR3 DNA reads as TGTGCCAGCTCGAAGGGGGCCCTGGGGGAGACCCAGTACTTC.

In this sample, this clone turned up once. The V call is TRBV4-2, the J call TRBJ1-1; D ambiguous. There are 15 residues in the CDR3. CDR1 is LGHNA, CDR2 YNFKEQ, per germline. Trimming shortened V by 0 bases and J by 4 bases, and 12 bases separated the two germline ends. Written as DNA, the CDR3 is TGTGCCAGCAGCCAAGAGCGACACTCGAGCACTGAAGCTTTCTTT. Its protein is CASSQERHSSTEAFF.

This clone was picked up one time. This rearrangement joins TRBV6-6 to TRBJ2-1; 7 bases are a match to TRBD2. The junction had 11 bases not matched to a gene; V was cut back by 8 bases and J by 7 bases. This CDR3 comprises 14 residues. The germline CDR1 and CDR2 sequences are MNHNY and SVGAGI (reference sequence). Written as DNA, the CDR3 is TGTGCCAGCGGGGGGGTGATCCGGTCTAATGAGCAGTTCTTC. Encoded protein: CASGGVIRSNEQFF.

This clone was counted a few times. The rearrangement links TRBV10-3 to TRBJ2-2, with 8 positions matching TRBD1. Germline values: CDR1 ENHRY, CDR2 SYGVKD. This CDR3 spans 13 amino acids. The trim removed 8 bases at V and 6 bases at J, leaving 5 bases unmatched. CDR3 in DNA: TGTGCCATCGACAGGGGTAAAGCCGGGGAGCTGTTTTTT. The encoded protein is CAIDRGKAGELFF.

This clone was picked up one time. The chain has TRBV4-3 and TRBJ1-1; no definite D call. This CDR3 spans 15 amino acids. Looked up from germline, CDR1 is LGHNA and CDR2 is YSLEER. With 4 bases removed from V and 0 bases from J, the gap between germline ends came to 12 bases. Here the CDR3 DNA reads TGCGCCAGCAGCCGAAGAGGGAGATTGAACACTGAAGCTTTCTTT. Its translation: CASSRRGRLNTEAFF.

The gene calls are TRBV29-1 and TRBJ1-1, with D possibly being TRBD1 (5 bases). The CDR3 is 13 amino acids. Trimming took 4 bases from V and 3 from J, leaving 12 bases between them. Germline CDR1 and CDR2: SQVTM and ANQGSEA. As DNA, the CDR3 is TGCAGCGTTGTAACAGGCGTTTACACTGAAGCTTTCTTT. It codes for CSVVTGVYTEAFF.

J is TRBJ2-5 and V is TRBV5-6; D is perhaps TRBD2 (6 bases). The CDR3 spans 14 residues. Trimming cost V 4 bases and J 4 bases, with 14 bases left between them. The germline V gene has CDR1 SGHDT and CDR2 YYEEEE. This CDR3 reads CASSQGLTGETQYF. The CDR3 bases are TGTGCCAGCAGCCAGGGACTGACTGGAGAGACCCAGTACTTC.

The chain links TRBV11-3 to TRBJ2-7; unclear D gene. The CDR3 consists of 15 residues. V gave up 4 bases and J gave up 7 bases, with 20 bases separating them. Germline assignment: CDR1 SGHNT and CDR2 YENEEA. CDR3 residues: CASSSTPGPGGEQYF. The CDR3 nucleotides are TGTGCCAGCAGCTCGACTCCGGGTCCGGGTGGTGAGCAGTACTTC.

This chain joins TRBV7-2 and TRBJ1-5, with a weak D call TRBD1 (5 bases). The CDR3 is made up of 16 amino acids. V gave up 1 base and J gave up 4 bases, with 14 bases separating them. Germline-derived CDR1 and CDR2 are SGHTA and FQGNSA. The CDR3 nucleotides are TGTGCCAGCAGCTTAGGGCTTCGGACACTGAATCAGCCCCAGCATTTT. As protein: CASSLGLRTLNQPQHF.

CDR3 in DNA: TGCGCCAGCAGCACCGGGTCTGACGATGAGCAGTTCTTC. Translation: CASSTGSDDEQFF. The rearrangement joins TRBV5-1 to TRBJ2-1; no clear D gene. V gave up 4 bases and J gave up 8 bases, with 13 bases separating them. CDR1 SGHRS and CDR2 YFSETQ come from the germline V gene. The CDR3 consists of 13 residues.

J is TRBJ2-2 and V is TRBV4-3, with 10 bases aligning to TRBD2. The V and J ends lost 4 bases and 4 bases, in that order; junction bases with no gene match: 15. Germline V gives CDR1 LGHNA, CDR2 YSLEER. The CDR3 runs 19 residues. The DNA of the CDR3 is TGCGCCAGCAGCCCCCCGGTAGAAGCGGGAGGGCCCGCCACCGGGGAGCTGTTTTTT. This encodes CASSPPVEAGGPATGELFF.

This clone was counted once. The V gene is TRBV7-8, the J gene TRBJ2-5; 10 bases map to TRBD2. The CDR3 runs to 15 residues. Germline CDR1 is SGHVS and CDR2 is FQNEAQ. Trimming at V came to 5 bases and at J to 4 bases, leaving 7 bases not matched to a gene. The CDR3 region is CASSTGLATSETQYF. The CDR3 nucleotides are TGTGCCAGCAGCACGGGACTAGCGACGTCAGAGACCCAGTACTTC.

The CDR3 DNA follows: TGTGCCAGCACCCCCAGACTAGCCAAAAACATTCAGTACTTC. Translated: CASTPRLAKNIQYF. The chain is built from TRBV5-6 and TRBJ2-4; D gene unclear. The CDR3 runs to 14 residues. The germline CDR1 and CDR2 sequences are SGHDT and YYEEEE. V was shortened by 6 bases and J by 0 bases, with 10 bases between the two germline ends.

The chain has TRBV5-1 and TRBJ2-3; possible D gene TRBD2, 6 bases. Germline CDR1 SGHRS, CDR2 YFSETQ. The CDR3 has 14 amino acids. Trimming removed 5 bases at V and 4 bases at J, with 14 bases between. The DNA of the CDR3 is TGCGCCAGCAGGGGGGGACCGGTCGCAGATACGCAGTATTTT. This gives the protein CASRGGPVADTQYF.